One T cell receptor beta chain is described in this entry. Germline values: CDR1 SGHRS, CDR2 YFSETQ. The CDR3 is 15 amino acids. With V trimmed by 2 bases and J by 9 bases, 6 bases remained unmatched. The sample is drawn from a study of PD-L1 blockade in urothelial cancer. Across the whole study: Patients' histories included 0 to 3 prior chemotherapy regimens. Blood underwent analysis 3 weeks (second dose) and 6 weeks after treatment began. Specimens of blood held a median count of roughly 140,000 T cells.

PCRs each included synthetic TCR analog templates spiked in. Libraries were prepared by immunoSEQ multiplex PCR; TCRdb keeps only in-frame clonotypes and omits some of them. The repertoire consists of roughly 84,000 clones, with about 81% occurring once and the leading ten covering more than 9%. This TCR came from a man in his sixties or seventies with urothelial cancer. V is TRBV5-1 and J is TRBJ1-6, with TRBD1 matching 9 bases. The source material was PBMCs, sampled around atezolizumab (anti-PD-L1) treatment. The CDR3 protein is CASSFRTGAFSPLHF. The CDR3 DNA follows: TGCGCCAGCAGCTTCAGGACAGGGGCGTTTTCACCCCTCCACTTT.